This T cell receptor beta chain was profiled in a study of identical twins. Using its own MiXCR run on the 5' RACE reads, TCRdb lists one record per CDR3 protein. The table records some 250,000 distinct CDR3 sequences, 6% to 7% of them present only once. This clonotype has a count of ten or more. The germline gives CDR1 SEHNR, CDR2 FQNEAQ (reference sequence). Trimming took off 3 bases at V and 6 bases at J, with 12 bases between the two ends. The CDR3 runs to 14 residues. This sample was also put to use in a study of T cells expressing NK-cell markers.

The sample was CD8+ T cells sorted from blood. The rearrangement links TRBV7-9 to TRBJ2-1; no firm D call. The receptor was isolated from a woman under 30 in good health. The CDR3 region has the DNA TGTGCCAGCAGCTTTAATGAGCTAGTCAATGAGCAGTTCTTC. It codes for CASSFNELVNEQFF.